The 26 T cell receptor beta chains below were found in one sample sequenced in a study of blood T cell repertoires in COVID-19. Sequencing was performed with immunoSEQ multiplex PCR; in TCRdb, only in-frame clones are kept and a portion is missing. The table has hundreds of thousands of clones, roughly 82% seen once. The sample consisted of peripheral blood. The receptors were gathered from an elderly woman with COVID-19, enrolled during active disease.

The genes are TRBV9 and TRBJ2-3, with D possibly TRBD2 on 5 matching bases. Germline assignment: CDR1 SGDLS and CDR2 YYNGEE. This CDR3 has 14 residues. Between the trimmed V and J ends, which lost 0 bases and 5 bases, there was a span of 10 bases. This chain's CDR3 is CASSVGGEGDTQYF. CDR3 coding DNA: TGTGCCAGCAGCGTAGGAGGAGAGGGAGATACGCAGTATTTT.

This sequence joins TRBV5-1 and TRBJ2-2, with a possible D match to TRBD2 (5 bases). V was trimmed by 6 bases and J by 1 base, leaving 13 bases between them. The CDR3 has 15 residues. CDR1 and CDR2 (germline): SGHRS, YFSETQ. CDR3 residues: CASKEISENTGELFF. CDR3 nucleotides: TGCGCCAGCAAGGAGATTAGCGAGAACACCGGGGAGCTGTTTTTT.

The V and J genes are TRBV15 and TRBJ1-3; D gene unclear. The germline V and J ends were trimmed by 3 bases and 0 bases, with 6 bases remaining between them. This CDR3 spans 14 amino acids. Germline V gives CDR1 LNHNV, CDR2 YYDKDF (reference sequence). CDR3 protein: CATSSGGSGNTIYF. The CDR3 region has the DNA TGTGCCACCAGCAGCGGAGGCTCTGGAAACACCATATATTTT.

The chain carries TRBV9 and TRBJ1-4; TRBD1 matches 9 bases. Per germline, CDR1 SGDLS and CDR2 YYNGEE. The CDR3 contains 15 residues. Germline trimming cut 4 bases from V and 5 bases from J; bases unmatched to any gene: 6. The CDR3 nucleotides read TGTGCCAGCAGCCCACAGGGGGCCACAAATGAAAAACTGTTTTTT. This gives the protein CASSPQGATNEKLFF.

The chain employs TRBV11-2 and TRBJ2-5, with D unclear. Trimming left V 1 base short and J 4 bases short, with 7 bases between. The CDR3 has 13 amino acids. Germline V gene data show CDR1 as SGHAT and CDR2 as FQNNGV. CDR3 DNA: TGTGCCAGCAGCTTAGGGAGTTTAGAGACCCAGTACTTC. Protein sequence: CASSLGSLETQYF.

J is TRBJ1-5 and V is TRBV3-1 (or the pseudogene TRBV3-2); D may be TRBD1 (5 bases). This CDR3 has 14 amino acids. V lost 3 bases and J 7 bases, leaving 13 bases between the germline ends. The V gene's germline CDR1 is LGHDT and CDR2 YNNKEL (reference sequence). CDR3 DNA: TGTGCCAGCAGCCATAGTGGGGGGAAACAGCCCCAGCATTTT. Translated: CASSHSGGKQPQHF.

CDR3 in amino acids: CASSFSGTGNSPLHF. The CDR3 bases are TGTGCCAGCAGTTTTTCCGGGACAGGGAATTCACCCCTCCACTTT. The rearrangement joins TRBV27 to TRBJ1-6, with 9 bases that match TRBD1. CDR1 is MNHEY, CDR2 SMNVEV, per germline (reference sequence). The CDR3 is 15 residues long. The trim removed 3 bases at V and 7 bases at J, leaving 4 bases unmatched.

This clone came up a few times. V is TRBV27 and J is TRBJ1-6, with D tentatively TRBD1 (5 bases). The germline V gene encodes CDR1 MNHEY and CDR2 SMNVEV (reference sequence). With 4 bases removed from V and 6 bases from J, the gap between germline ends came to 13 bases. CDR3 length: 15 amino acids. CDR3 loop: CASSYQGTRNSPLHF. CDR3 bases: TGTGCCAGCAGTTACCAGGGAACACGTAATTCACCCCTCCACTTT.

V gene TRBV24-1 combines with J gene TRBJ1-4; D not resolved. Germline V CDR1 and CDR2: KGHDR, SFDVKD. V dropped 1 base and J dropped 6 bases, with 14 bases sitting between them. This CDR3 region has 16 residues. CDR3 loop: CATSDFTGPGDEKLFF. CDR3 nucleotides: TGTGCCACCAGTGATTTTACCGGCCCTGGAGATGAAAAACTGTTTTTT.

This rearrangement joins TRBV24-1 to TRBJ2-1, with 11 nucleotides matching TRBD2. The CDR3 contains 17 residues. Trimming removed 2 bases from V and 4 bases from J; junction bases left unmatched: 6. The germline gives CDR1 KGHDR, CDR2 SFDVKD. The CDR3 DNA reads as TGTGCCACCAGTGATTCTCTGACTAGCGGGGTGTACAATGAGCAGTTCTTC. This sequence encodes CATSDSLTSGVYNEQFF.

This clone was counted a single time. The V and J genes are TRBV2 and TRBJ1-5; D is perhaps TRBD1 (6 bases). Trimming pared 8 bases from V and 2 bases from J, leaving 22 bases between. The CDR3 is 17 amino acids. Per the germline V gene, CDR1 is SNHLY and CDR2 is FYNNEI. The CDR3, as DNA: TGTGCCAGCGGGAAGACCACAGGGTTGGATGGCAATCAGCCCCAGCATTTT. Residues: CASGKTTGLDGNQPQHF.

CDR3 in DNA: TGTGCCACCCTCGGACAGGGGAACTATGGCTACACCTTC. It encodes CATLGQGNYGYTF. The chain couples TRBV24-1 to TRBJ1-2; TRBD1 matches 9 bases. This CDR3 contains 13 residues. Per the germline V gene, CDR1 is KGHDR and CDR2 is SFDVKD. Unmatched junction bases numbered 3, after V lost 9 bases and J lost 2 bases.

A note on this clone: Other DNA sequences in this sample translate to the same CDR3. The CDR3 sequence: CASSPRGSYNEQFF. The CDR3 DNA reads TGTGCCAGCTCACCGAGAGGGAGTTACAATGAGCAGTTCTTC. The rearrangement joins TRBV18 to TRBJ2-1, with D possibly being TRBD2 (5 bases). Trimming cost V 3 bases and J 4 bases, with 10 bases left between them. The CDR3 spans 14 residues. Germline V gene data show CDR1 as KGHSH and CDR2 as LQKENI.

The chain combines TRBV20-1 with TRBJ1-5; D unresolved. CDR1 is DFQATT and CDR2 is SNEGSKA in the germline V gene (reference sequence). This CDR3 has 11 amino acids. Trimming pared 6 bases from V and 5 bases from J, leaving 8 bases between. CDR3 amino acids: CSAGEDQPQHF. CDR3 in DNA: TGCAGTGCCGGGGAGGATCAGCCCCAGCATTTT.

The CDR3 region has the DNA TGTGCCAGTAGTCCTTCCCGGGACACTTACAATGAGCAGTTCTTC. Translating gives CASSPSRDTYNEQFF. The genes are TRBV19 and TRBJ2-1, with D maybe TRBD1 (6 bases). Trimming removed 5 bases from V and 4 bases from J, with 15 bases in between. The germline V gene encodes CDR1 LNHDA and CDR2 SQIVND (reference sequence). CDR3 length equals 15 residues.

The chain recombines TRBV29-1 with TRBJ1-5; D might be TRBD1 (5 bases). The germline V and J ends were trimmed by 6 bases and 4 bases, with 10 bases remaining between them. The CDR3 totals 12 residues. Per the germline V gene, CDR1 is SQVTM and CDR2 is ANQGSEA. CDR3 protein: CSVQGVNQPQHF. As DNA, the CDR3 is TGCAGCGTCCAGGGTGTAAATCAGCCCCAGCATTTT.

The CDR3 spells CASSLRQGQTGYTF. For the CDR3, the DNA is TGCGCCAGCAGCTTAAGACAGGGTCAAACTGGCTACACCTTC. The chain is built from TRBV5-1 and TRBJ1-2, with TRBD1 matching over 7 bases. Per the germline V gene, CDR1 is SGHRS and CDR2 is YFSETQ. This CDR3 comprises 14 residues. With 2 bases clipped from V and 7 bases from J, the junction kept 8 bases outside the gene matches.

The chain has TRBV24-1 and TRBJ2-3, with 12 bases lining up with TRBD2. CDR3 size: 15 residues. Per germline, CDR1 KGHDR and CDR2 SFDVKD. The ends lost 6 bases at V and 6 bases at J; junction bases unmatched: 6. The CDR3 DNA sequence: TGTGCCACCAGTTCTAGCGGGGGGGCAGGGGATACGCAGTATTTT. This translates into CATSSSGGAGDTQYF.

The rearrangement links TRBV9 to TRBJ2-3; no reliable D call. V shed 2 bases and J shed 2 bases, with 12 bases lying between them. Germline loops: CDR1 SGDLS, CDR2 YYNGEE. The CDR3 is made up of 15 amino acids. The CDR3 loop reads CASSVTGSTTDTQYF. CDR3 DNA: TGTGCCAGCAGCGTCACTGGTTCTACCACAGATACGCAGTATTTT.

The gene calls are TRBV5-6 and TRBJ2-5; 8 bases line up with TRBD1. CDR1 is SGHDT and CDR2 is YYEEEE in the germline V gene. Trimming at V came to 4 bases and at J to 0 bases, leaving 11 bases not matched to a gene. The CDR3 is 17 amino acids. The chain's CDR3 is CASSLGTGPKYQETQYF. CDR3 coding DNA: TGTGCCAGCAGCCTAGGGACAGGACCGAAATACCAAGAGACCCAGTACTTC. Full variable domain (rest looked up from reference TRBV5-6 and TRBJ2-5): DAGVTQSPTHLIKTRGQQVTLRCSPKSGHDTVSWYQQALGQGPQFIFQYYEEEERQRGNFPDRFSGHQFPNYSSELNVNALLLGDSALYLCASSLGTGPKYQETQYFGPGTRLLVL.

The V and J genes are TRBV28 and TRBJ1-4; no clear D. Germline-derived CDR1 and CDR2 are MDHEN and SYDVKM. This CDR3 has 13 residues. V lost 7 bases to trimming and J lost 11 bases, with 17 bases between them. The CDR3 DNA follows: TGTGCCAGCATTGGAGGGATAGGAAGTAAACTGTTTTTT. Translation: CASIGGIGSKLFF.

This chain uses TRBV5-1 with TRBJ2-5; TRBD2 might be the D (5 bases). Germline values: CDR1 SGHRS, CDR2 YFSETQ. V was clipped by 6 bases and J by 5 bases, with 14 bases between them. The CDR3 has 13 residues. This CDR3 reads CASNPSGSETQYF. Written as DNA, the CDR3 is TGCGCCAGCAACCCCTCGGGATCGGAGACCCAGTACTTC.

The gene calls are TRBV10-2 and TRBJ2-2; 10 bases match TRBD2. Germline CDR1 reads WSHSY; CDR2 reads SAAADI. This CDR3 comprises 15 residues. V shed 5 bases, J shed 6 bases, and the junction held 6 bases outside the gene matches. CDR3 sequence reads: CASSWSGGVPGELFF. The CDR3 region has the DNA TGCGCCAGCAGTTGGAGCGGGGGGGTCCCCGGGGAGCTGTTTTTT.

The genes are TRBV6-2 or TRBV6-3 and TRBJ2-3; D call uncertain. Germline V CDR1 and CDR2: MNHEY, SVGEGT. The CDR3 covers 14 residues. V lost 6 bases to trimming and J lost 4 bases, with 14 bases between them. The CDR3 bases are TGTGCCAGCAGCAAATCGGTTTCTCCAGATACGCAGTATTTT. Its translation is CASSKSVSPDTQYF.

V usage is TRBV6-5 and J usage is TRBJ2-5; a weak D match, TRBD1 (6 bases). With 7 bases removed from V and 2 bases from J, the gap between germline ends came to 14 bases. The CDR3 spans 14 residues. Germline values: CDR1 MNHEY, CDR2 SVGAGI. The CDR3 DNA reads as TGTGCCAGCACTCCCGCAGGGGAACAAGAGACCCAGTACTTC. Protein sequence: CASTPAGEQETQYF.

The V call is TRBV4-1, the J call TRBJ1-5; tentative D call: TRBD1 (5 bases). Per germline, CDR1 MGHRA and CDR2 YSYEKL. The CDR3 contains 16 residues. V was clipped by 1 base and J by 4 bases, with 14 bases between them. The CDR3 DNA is TGCGCCAGCAGCCAAGTCCCAACGGGGGGTAATCAGCCCCAGCATTTT. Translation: CASSQVPTGGNQPQHF.